The rows below give T cell receptor beta chains drawn from one sample of a study of Tregs in tolerant kidney transplant recipients. Their antigens are not known. Measured with immunoSEQ multiplex PCR; TCRdb has only the in-frame clones, and not every one. Of some 2,400 clones in the sample, about 42% were seen once. Sequencing was done on a sample of Tregs from blood cultured with allogeneic cells. The receptor set was obtained from a human donor in good health. The CDR3 runs from the conserved cysteine through the conserved F or W. A D gene is named only where the DNA matches it firmly. Size is stated for part of the rows, as once, few or many counts, or as a class when the clone is expanded.

V,size,D,J,DNA,CDR3
TRBV6-1,-,TRBD2,TRBJ2-1,TGTGCCAGCGAGCGGGGGGGTACCTACAATGAGCAGTTCTTC,CASERGGTYNEQFF
TRBV6-5,-,-,TRBJ2-3,TGTGCCAGCAGTTATTTCCTTAAGGGCCATACGCAGTATTTT,CASSYFLKGHTQYF
TRBV18,medium-sized,-,TRBJ2-6,TGTGCCAGCTCACCACGAGTACAGGGATCGGCGGGGGCCAACGTCCTGACTTTC,CASSPRVQGSAGANVLTF
TRBV29-1,-,-,TRBJ2-7,TGCAGCGTTGCTCACCGAAGCTCCTACGAGCAGTACTTC,CSVAHRSSYEQYF
TRBV5-4,few,-,TRBJ1-2,TGTGCCAGCAGCGTCAGGATGAACTATGGCTACACCTTC,CASSVRMNYGYTF
TRBV5-6,large,-,TRBJ1-1,TGTGCCAGCAGCTTGATAGATACCCGGGCTTTCTTT,CASSLIDTRAFF
TRBV5-1,-,-,TRBJ2-3,TGCGCCAGCAGCGGGGGGCCGGGCACAGATACGCAGTATTTT,CASSGGPGTDTQYF
TRBV30,-,-,TRBJ1-3,TGTGCCTGGAGTGGCTTCAGTCCCCCAGGAAACACCATATATTTT,CAWSGFSPPGNTIYF
TRBV30,-,-,TRBJ2-7,TGTGCCTGGAGCGGGCCCTCCTACGAGCAGTACTTC,CAWSGPSYEQYF
TRBV2,-,TRBD2,TRBJ2-3,TGTGCCAGCAATTTAGCGGGAGGGTTAGATACGCAGTATTTT,CASNLAGGLDTQYF
TRBV11-2,-,TRBD2,TRBJ2-7,TGTGCCAGCAGCCTTGGACTAGTCCCCACATCTTACGAGCAGTACTTC,CASSLGLVPTSYEQYF
TRBV6-1,-,-,TRBJ2-1,TGTGCCAGCAAAGTTGGACTAACCATCTACAATGAGCAGTTCTTC,CASKVGLTIYNEQFF
TRBV6-5,medium-sized,-,TRBJ2-1,TGTGCCAGCAAAGTTGGACTAACCATCTACAATGAGCAGTTCTTC,CASKVGLTIYNEQFF
TRBV30,medium-sized,-,TRBJ1-2,TGTGCCTGGAGTCTGGGTTACGGCTACACCTTC,CAWSLGYGYTF
TRBV5-1,few,-,TRBJ2-6,TGCGCCAGCAGCTTGGCCTTTCTCTCTGGGGCCAACGTCCTGACTTTC,CASSLAFLSGANVLTF
TRBV5-4,-,TRBD2,TRBJ2-3,TGTGCCAGCAGCTGGGGCGGGAGGACTAGCACAGATACGCAGTATTTT,CASSWGGRTSTDTQYF
TRBV29-1,-,-,TRBJ1-1,TGCAGCGTTGGGCACACTGAAGCTTTCTTT,CSVGHTEAFF
TRBV6-6,-,-,TRBJ2-7,TGTGCCAGCAGCCCATTCTGGAGCTCCTACGAGCAGTACTTC,CASSPFWSSYEQYF
TRBV5-5,-,TRBD1,TRBJ1-2,TGTGCCAGCAGCTTAATTGGGATTACAGGGGACTATGGCTACACCTTC,CASSLIGITGDYGYTF
TRBV29-1,few,-,TRBJ2-1,TGCAGCGTTGCGTGGGGACTCAACTCCTACAATGAGCAGTTCTTC,CSVAWGLNSYNEQFF
TRBV19,-,TRBD2,TRBJ2-1,TGTGCCAGTAGTATGGGGACTAGCGGGAGGGGTGAGCAGTTCTTC,CASSMGTSGRGEQFF
TRBV10-1,-,-,TRBJ2-7,TGCGCCAGCAGTGACAGGAACTACGAGCAGTACTTC,CASSDRNYEQYF
TRBV7-9,-,TRBD2,TRBJ2-3,TGTGCCAGCAGCTCCACCTTCACTAGCGGGGTTAGCACAGATACGCAGTATTTT,CASSSTFTSGVSTDTQYF
TRBV6-5,few,-,TRBJ1-2,TGTGCCAGCAGTGCGCTTCAGGGGAAGTATGGCTACACCTTC,CASSALQGKYGYTF
TRBV4-2,-,TRBD1,TRBJ2-7,TGTGCCAGCAGCTTGGGGACCGGGACAGGGAGGTACGAGCAGTACTTC,CASSLGTGTGRYEQYF
TRBV19,-,-,TRBJ1-5,TGTGCCAGTAGTGGAGTAAGGGGCAGCGGGCAGCCCCAGCATTTT,CASSGVRGSGQPQHF
TRBV10-2,-,-,TRBJ2-4,TGCGCCAGCAGTGAGCTACAATTAGCCAAAAACATTCAGTACTTC,CASSELQLAKNIQYF
TRBV14,-,TRBD2,TRBJ2-5,TGTGCCAGCGCACCGGGGGGGACCCAGACCCAGTACTTC,CASAPGGTQTQYF
TRBV7-9,few,-,TRBJ2-3,TGTGCCAGCAGCTTCTCTGGGGGCACGCAGTATTTT,CASSFSGGTQYF
TRBV19,-,TRBD1,TRBJ2-2,TGTGCCGGGGGGACAGGGGGCTTCACCGGGGAGCTGTTTTTT,CAGGTGGFTGELFF
TRBV7-6,few,TRBD1,TRBJ2-7,TGTGCCAGCAGCTTAGGGACAGGGGCCACCTACGAGCAGTACTTC,CASSLGTGATYEQYF
TRBV7-2,large,TRBD1,TRBJ1-3,TGTGCCAGCAGCCGAAGACAGGGGACGGCTGGAAACACCATATATTTT,CASSRRQGTAGNTIYF
TRBV5-1,few,-,TRBJ1-3,TGCGCCAGCAGCTCCCAGGGCTCTGGAAACACCATATATTTT,CASSSQGSGNTIYF
TRBV5-1,-,TRBD2,TRBJ2-3,TGCGCCAGCAGCTTCCGGACTAGCGGGGGCGGAGATACGCAGTATTTT,CASSFRTSGGGDTQYF
TRBV5-5,once,-,TRBJ1-2,TGTGCCAGCAGCGATTCCCCCGCCGGACAATGGGGCTATGGCTACACCTTC,CASSDSPAGQWGYGYTF
TRBV5-1,-,TRBD2,TRBJ2-5,TGCGCCAGCAGCTCTAGCGGGAGATGGCAAGAGACCCAGTACTTC,CASSSSGRWQETQYF
TRBV19,few,-,TRBJ2-5,TGTGCCAGTAGTACCATCGTAAGGGGGACCCAGTACTTC,CASSTIVRGTQYF
TRBV10-3,-,-,TRBJ1-3,TGTGCCATCTCACAGACAGCCTCCTCTGGAAACACCATATATTTT,CAISQTASSGNTIYF
TRBV5-1,-,-,TRBJ1-4,TGCGCCAGCAGCTTCAATATAGGCCTTAATGAAAAACTGTTTTTT,CASSFNIGLNEKLFF
TRBV30,-,-,TRBJ2-5,TGTGCCTGGAATTTCCCAGATCCAAGAGACCAGTACTTC,CAWNFPDPRDQYF
TRBV10-3,-,-,TRBJ1-1,TGTGCCATCAGTGAGTCTAAGGTAGGGATGGGTGAAGCTTTCTTT,CAISESKVGMGEAFF
TRBV2,-,TRBD1,TRBJ1-1,TGTGCCAGCAGTGAAGCGGCCAGGGGGGGAGCTTTCTTT,CASSEAARGGAFF
TRBV18,-,-,TRBJ2-1,TGTGCCAGCTCACCGTTTCAACAGGAGATCTCCTACAATGAGCAGTTCTTC,CASSPFQQEISYNEQFF
TRBV2,-,TRBD2,TRBJ2-1,TGTGCCAGCAGAAAGACTAGCGTTTATGAGCAGTTCTTC,CASRKTSVYEQFF
TRBV6-5,-,-,TRBJ1-1,TGTGCCAGCAGTTACTCCGGGAGTAGTGACACTGAAGCTTTCTTT,CASSYSGSSDTEAFF
TRBV7-7,-,-,TRBJ2-1,TGTGCCAGCAGTTTAGGACAGTACTTGGGGAATGAGCAGTTCTTC,CASSLGQYLGNEQFF
TRBV19,few,TRBD2,TRBJ2-1,TGTGCCAGTAGTATAGTGCTAGCGGGGGGCGGGAATGAGCAGTTCTTC,CASSIVLAGGGNEQFF
TRBV21-1,medium-sized,-,TRBJ1-2,TGTGCCAGCAGCAAAGGCCCCTCCGGGTTGGTCTATGGCTACACCTTC,CASSKGPSGLVYGYTF
TRBV7-8,-,-,TRBJ1-2,TGTGCCAGCAGCTCCCGGGCCCGATCTTACGTCTATGGCTACACCTTC,CASSSRARSYVYGYTF
TRBV7-2,few,-,TRBJ1-2,TGTGCCAGCAGCTTCACTACGGCAGGCTACACCTTC,CASSFTTAGYTF
TRBV6-6,medium-sized,-,TRBJ1-5,TGTGCCAGCACCCTGGAAGGGGGTGGCAATCAGCCCCAGCATTTT,CASTLEGGGNQPQHF
TRBV23-1,-,-,TRBJ2-3,TGCGCCAGCAGTCCTACGAGGGGAGCGAGCACAGATACGCAGTATTTT,CASSPTRGASTDTQYF
TRBV6-1,-,-,TRBJ1-4,TGTGCCAGCAGTGAGCAGCAGGGGAGTGAAAAACTGTTTTTT,CASSEQQGSEKLFF
TRBV5-4,large,-,TRBJ1-2,TGTGCCAGCAGCTTTACACCTAGCTATGGCTACACCTTC,CASSFTPSYGYTF
TRBV19,-,TRBD1,TRBJ2-4,TGTGCCAGTAGTAGGCTGGACAGGGCCAAAAACATTCAGTACTTC,CASSRLDRAKNIQYF
TRBV5-4,-,-,TRBJ1-2,TGTGCCAGCAATGTGGGGGGCTCCTATGGCTACACCTTC,CASNVGGSYGYTF
TRBV30,-,-,TRBJ1-6,TGTGCCTGGAACGCAGTGCCAAATTCACCCCTCCACTTT,CAWNAVPNSPLHF